These 21 T cell receptor beta chains were sequenced from one sample in a study of patients and donors after allogeneic stem cell transplantation. TCRdb re-derived calls from the RT-PCR reads in MiXCR, one entry per CDR3 protein. There are fewer than 180,000 distinct CDR3 sequences in the sample; approximately 37% occur only once, and 40% to 55% lies in the top ten. Sequences were obtained from blood, either unsorted or a sorted T cell fraction (not recorded which). These receptors all come from a human donor who was either an allogeneic HSCT recipient or a stem cell or donor lymphocyte infusion donor (not recorded which). It is not recorded whose cells these are; they may come from a transplant donor.

This clonotype was seen a single time. V is TRBV10-3 and J is TRBJ2-5; unclear D gene. This CDR3 has 12 residues. Trimming stripped 2 bases from V and 2 bases from J, with 3 bases between. Germline-derived CDR1 and CDR2 are ENHRY and SYGVKD. The CDR3 nucleotides are TGTGCCATCAGTGAGCAACAAGAGACCCAGTACTTC. Translated, it gives CAISEQQETQYF.

This clonotype was counted many times. This rearrangement joins TRBV3-1 to TRBJ1-2, with 7 nucleotides matching TRBD1. CDR1 LGHDT and CDR2 YNNKEL come from the germline V gene (reference sequence). The CDR3 consists of 15 residues. J gave up 0 bases and V 8 bases, and 9 bases lay outside the gene matches. CDR3 DNA: TGTGCCAGCGAAGGAGGGACAGCCTCTAACTATGGCTACACCTTC. It is translated as CASEGGTASNYGYTF.

This clonotype has more than one count but fewer than ten. This chain uses TRBV4-3 with TRBJ2-3, with unresolved D. Germline assignment: CDR1 LGHNA and CDR2 YSLEER. The V and J ends lost 3 bases and 6 bases respectively, with 16 bases between them. The CDR3 totals 15 residues. DNA of the CDR3: TGCGCCAGCAGCCATTTAATCTCCGCCTTGGATACGCAGTATTTT. Its translation is CASSHLISALDTQYF.

In this sample, this clonotype turned up a few times. V usage is TRBV28 and J usage is TRBJ2-3; TRBD2 matches at 7 bases. CDR3 length equals 15 residues. Germline lookup yields CDR1 MDHEN and CDR2 SYDVKM. V shed 5 bases, J shed 5 bases, and the junction held 10 bases outside the gene matches. The CDR3 loop reads CASSPGRRGVDTQYF. The CDR3 nucleotides read TGTGCCAGCAGTCCGGGACGTCGGGGGGTAGATACGCAGTATTTT. The variable domain in full, with the rest retrieved from reference TRBV28 and TRBJ2-3, is DVKVTQSSRYLVKRTGEKVFLECVQDMDHENMFWYRQDPGLGLRLIYFSYDVKMKEKGDIPEGYSVSREKKERFSLILESASTNQTSMYLCASSPGRRGVDTQYFGPGTRLTVL.

This chain connects TRBV29-1 to TRBJ1-1; the D is unclear. The V gene lost 7 bases and the J gene lost 4 bases, with 10 bases spanning the gap. The CDR3 spans 11 residues. Germline V lookup: CDR1 SQVTM, CDR2 ANQGSEA. The CDR3 loop reads CSGVGPTEAFF. CDR3 nucleotides: TGCAGCGGGGTAGGACCCACTGAAGCTTTCTTT.

The chain combines TRBV9 with TRBJ1-6, with D hard to call. V lost 0 bases and J lost 1, with 11 bases in between. There are 17 residues in the CDR3. Germline CDR1 and CDR2: SGDLS and YYNGEE. CDR3 nucleotide sequence: TGTGCCAGCAGCGTAGCGGCAGGTCTTTCCTATAATTCACCCCTCCACTTT. Translating gives CASSVAAGLSYNSPLHF. The whole variable domain, filled in from reference TRBV9 and TRBJ1-6, reads DSGVTQTPKHLITATGQRVTLRCSPRSGDLSVYWYQQSLDQGLQFLIQYYNGEERAKGNILERFSAQQFPDLHSELNLSSLELGDSALYFCASSVAAGLSYNSPLHFGNGTRLTVT.

This clonotype was detected many times. Here the CDR3 reads CASSFWGDRGAGYTF. The CDR3 DNA reads TGTGCCAGCAGTTTTTGGGGGGACAGGGGGGCTGGCTACACCTTC. The rearrangement uses TRBV12-3 or TRBV12-4 and TRBJ1-2, with TRBD1 matching over 11 bases. V lost 3 bases to trimming and J lost 7 bases; unmatched junction nucleotides: 7. The CDR3 loop spans 15 amino acids.

The chain carries TRBV29-1 and TRBJ2-5, with 8 bases fitting TRBD2. CDR1 and CDR2 (germline): SQVTM, ANQGSEA. This CDR3 region has 16 residues. J gave up 2 bases and V 2 bases, and 10 bases lay outside the gene matches. The DNA for the CDR3 is TGCAGCGTTGAAAGCATGAGCGGGGGACAACAAGAGACCCAGTACTTC. Encoded protein: CSVESMSGGQQETQYF.

This clonotype showed up just a few times. The chain recombines TRBV6-2 or TRBV6-3 with TRBJ1-1; no reliable D call. The CDR3 runs 15 residues. Germline V gene lookup returns CDR1 MNHEY and CDR2 SVGEGT. V shed 4 bases and J shed 1 base, with 13 bases lying between them. This CDR3 is CASSWVWASNTEAFF. CDR3 DNA sequence: TGTGCCAGCAGTTGGGTTTGGGCCTCGAACACTGAAGCTTTCTTT.

The J gene is TRBJ1-1, the V gene TRBV7-2; D unclear. The V gene's germline CDR1 is SGHTA and CDR2 FQGNSA. This CDR3 spans 15 amino acids. V lost 1 base and J lost 3, with 12 bases in between. CDR3 loop: CASSLVVGGDTEAFF. For the CDR3, the DNA is TGTGCCAGCAGCTTAGTGGTGGGTGGGGACACTGAAGCTTTCTTT.

The J gene is TRBJ2-1, the V gene TRBV28; maybe TRBD2 (5 bases). There are 16 residues in the CDR3. Germline V gene data show CDR1 as MDHEN and CDR2 as SYDVKM. V gave up 4 bases and J gave up 1 base, with 14 bases separating them. CDR3: CASSSRRRTSYNEQFF. DNA for the CDR3: TGTGCCAGCAGTTCGAGGAGGAGGACTTCCTACAATGAGCAGTTCTTC.

This rearrangement joins TRBV12-3 or TRBV12-4 to TRBJ1-1, with D maybe TRBD1 (5 bases). There are 12 residues in the CDR3. With 5 bases removed from V and 10 bases from J, the gap between germline ends came to 14 bases. CDR3 sequence reads: CASSPLGEGAFF. The CDR3 DNA reads TGTGCCAGCAGTCCCCTGGGGGAGGGAGCTTTCTTT.

This clonotype appeared once. The CDR3 sequence: CSVPRQNYGYTF. The CDR3 DNA is TGCAGCGTACCCCGACAGAACTATGGCTACACCTTC. The genes are TRBV29-1 and TRBJ1-2, with a weak D call TRBD1 (5 bases). The V and J ends lost 6 bases and 2 bases respectively, with 10 bases between them. The CDR3 contains 12 residues. The germline CDR1 and CDR2 sequences are SQVTM and ANQGSEA.

The chain recombines TRBV6-2 or TRBV6-3 with TRBJ2-1, with D maybe TRBD1 (5 bases). The V gene's germline CDR1 is MNHEY and CDR2 SVGEGT. Trimming removed 5 bases from V and 7 bases from J, with 12 bases in between. The CDR3 consists of 13 residues. The CDR3 region is CASSTDRDNEQFF. The CDR3 nucleotides read TGTGCCAGCAGTACCGACAGAGATAATGAGCAGTTCTTC.

This clonotype has only a few counts. The CDR3 DNA reads TGTGCCACCCAGACACATCCGAACACTGAAGCTTTCTTT. Protein sequence: CATQTHPNTEAFF. The chain recombines TRBV28 with TRBJ1-1; D gene uncertain. The CDR3 is 13 amino acids. V was shortened by 10 bases and J by 1 base, with 13 bases between the two germline ends. The germline V gene encodes CDR1 MDHEN and CDR2 SYDVKM.

This rearrangement joins TRBV9 to TRBJ2-7, with D maybe TRBD1 (6 bases). Trimming cost V 0 bases and J 0 bases, with 10 bases left between them. This CDR3 has 15 residues. CDR1 is SGDLS and CDR2 is YYNGEE in the germline V gene. The CDR3 sequence: CASSVGGHSSYEQYF. CDR3 sequence (DNA): TGTGCCAGCAGCGTAGGGGGACATAGCTCCTACGAGCAGTACTTC.

V and J are TRBV7-2 and TRBJ2-5; 7 bases map to TRBD1. Per the germline V gene, CDR1 is SGHTA and CDR2 is FQGNSA. The length of the CDR3 is 14 residues. J was trimmed by 2 bases and V by 5 bases; bases with no gene match: 5. CDR3 nucleotides: TGTGCCAGCAGCCTAGGGGGCGGACAAGAGACCCAGTACTTC. It yields the protein CASSLGGGQETQYF.

This clonotype has more than one count but fewer than ten. The rearrangement links TRBV10-3 to TRBJ1-4; TRBD1 matches at 7 bases. Germline values: CDR1 ENHRY, CDR2 SYGVKD. This CDR3 comprises 16 residues. The J segment lost 0 bases and the V segment lost 4 bases, leaving 5 bases of the junction unmatched. CDR3 loop: CAISVSTGATNEKLFF. In nucleotides, the CDR3 is TGTGCCATCAGTGTATCAACAGGGGCAACTAATGAAAAACTGTTTTTT.

This clonotype was detected only once. V is TRBV12-3 or TRBV12-4 and J is TRBJ1-2; 7 nucleotides line up with TRBD1. Trimming took 3 bases from V and 4 from J; bases not matched to a gene: 2. This CDR3 has 13 amino acids. DNA of the CDR3: TGTGCCAGCAGTTTTAAGGGGGCCTATGGCTACACCTTC. Encoded protein: CASSFKGAYGYTF.

This clonotype has a single count. The gene calls are TRBV15 and TRBJ2-3; 8 positions match TRBD2. J was trimmed by 4 bases and V by 1 base; bases with no gene match: 10. Germline V gene sequence: CDR1 LNHNV, CDR2 YYDKDF (reference sequence). This CDR3 is 17 amino acids long. The CDR3 region has the DNA TGTGCCACCAGCAGAGGGGGAGCGCGGGGGGTGTCAGATACGCAGTATTTT. As protein: CATSRGGARGVSDTQYF.

This clonotype was detected ten times or more. The chain uses TRBV4-3 and TRBJ1-2, with D hard to call. CDR1 is LGHNA and CDR2 is YSLEER in the germline V gene. The CDR3 is 14 amino acids. V lost 0 bases, J lost 2 bases, and 7 bases lay in between. The CDR3 coding sequence is TGCGCCAGCAGCCAAGATTCAAGCAACTATGGCTACACCTTC. This codes for CASSQDSSNYGYTF.